The TCR beta chain described here comes from a study of blood T cell repertoires in COVID-19. Overall study: The samples span acute and convalescent COVID-19 from the United States, Italy and Spain.

Participants spanned ages about 18 to 90 years and resided in fewer than 30 US areas. Grouping used clinical history reported by participants in a survey and questionnaire. There are 15 residues in the CDR3. The germline V gene has CDR1 SGHNT and CDR2 YYREEE (reference sequence). The V gene end was trimmed by 3 bases and the J gene end by 5 bases; junction bases not matched to a gene: 5. As processed by the authors: Amplification of reference gene primers was used by the study to estimate nucleated cell counts. The assay was immunoSEQ multiplex PCR, and TCRdb's table has in-frame clones only and misses some. That table gives V, J and clone size, and the DNA gave D and trimming. The data show some 180,000 clones, 82% seen once.

V gene TRBV5-4 combines with J gene TRBJ1-1, with TRBD1 matching over 12 bases. This TCR derives from a woman aged 60-75 years with acute COVID-19. The sequenced material came from PBMCs or T cells enriched from blood (not recorded which). CDR3 loop: CASSSGQGALTEAFF. DNA for the CDR3: TGTGCCAGCAGCTCGGGACAGGGGGCTTTAACTGAAGCTTTCTTT.